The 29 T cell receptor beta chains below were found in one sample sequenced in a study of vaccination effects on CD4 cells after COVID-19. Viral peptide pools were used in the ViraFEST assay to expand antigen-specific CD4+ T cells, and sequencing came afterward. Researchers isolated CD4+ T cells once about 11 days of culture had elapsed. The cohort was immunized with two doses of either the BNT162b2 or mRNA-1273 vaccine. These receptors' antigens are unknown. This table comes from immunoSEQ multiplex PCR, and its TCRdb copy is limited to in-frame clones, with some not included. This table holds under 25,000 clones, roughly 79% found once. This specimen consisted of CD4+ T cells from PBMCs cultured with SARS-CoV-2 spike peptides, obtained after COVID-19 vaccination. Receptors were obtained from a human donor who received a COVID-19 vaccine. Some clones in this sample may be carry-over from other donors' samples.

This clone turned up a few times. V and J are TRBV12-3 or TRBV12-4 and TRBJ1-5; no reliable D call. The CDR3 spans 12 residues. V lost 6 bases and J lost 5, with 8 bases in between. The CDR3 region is CASRARYQPQHF. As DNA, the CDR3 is TGTGCCAGCAGGGCCCGTTATCAGCCCCAGCATTTT.

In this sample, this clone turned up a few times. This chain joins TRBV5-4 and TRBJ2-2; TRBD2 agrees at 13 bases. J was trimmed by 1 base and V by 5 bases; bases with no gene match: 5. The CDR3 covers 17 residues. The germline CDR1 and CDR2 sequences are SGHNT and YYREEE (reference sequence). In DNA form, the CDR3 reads TGTGCCAGCAGAAGGACTAGCGGGGGAGAGAACACCGGGGAGCTGTTTTTT. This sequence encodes CASRRTSGGENTGELFF.

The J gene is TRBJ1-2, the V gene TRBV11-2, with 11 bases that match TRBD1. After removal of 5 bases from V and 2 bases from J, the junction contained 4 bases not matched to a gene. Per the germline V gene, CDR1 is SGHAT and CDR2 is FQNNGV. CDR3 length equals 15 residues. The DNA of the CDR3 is TGTGCCAGCAGCGCCAGGACAGGGGGCAACTATGGCTACACCTTC. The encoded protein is CASSARTGGNYGYTF. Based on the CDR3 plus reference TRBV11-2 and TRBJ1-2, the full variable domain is EAGVAQSPRYKIIEKRQSVAFWCNPISGHATLYWYQQILGQGPKLLIQFQNNGVVDDSQLPKDRFSAERLKGVDSTLKIQPAKLEDSAVYLCASSARTGGNYGYTFGSGTRLTVV.

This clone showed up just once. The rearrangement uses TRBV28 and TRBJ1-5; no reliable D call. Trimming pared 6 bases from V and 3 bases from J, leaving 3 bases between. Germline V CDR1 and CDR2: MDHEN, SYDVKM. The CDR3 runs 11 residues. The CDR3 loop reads CASSLNQPQHF. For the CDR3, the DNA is TGTGCCAGCAGCCTCAATCAGCCCCAGCATTTT.

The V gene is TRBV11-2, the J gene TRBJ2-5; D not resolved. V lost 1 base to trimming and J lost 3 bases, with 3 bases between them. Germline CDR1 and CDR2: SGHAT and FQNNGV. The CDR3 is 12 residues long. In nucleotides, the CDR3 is TGTGCCAGCAGCTTAGCCGAAGAGACCCAGTACTTC. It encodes CASSLAEETQYF.

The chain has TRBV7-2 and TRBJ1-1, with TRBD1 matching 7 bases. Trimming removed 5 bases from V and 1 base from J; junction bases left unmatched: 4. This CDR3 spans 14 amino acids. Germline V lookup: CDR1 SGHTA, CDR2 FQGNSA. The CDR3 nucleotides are TGTGCCAGCAGCAAGAGACAGGGGAACACTGAAGCTTTCTTT. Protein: CASSKRQGNTEAFF. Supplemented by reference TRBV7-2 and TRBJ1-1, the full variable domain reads GAGVSQSPSNKVTEKGKDVELRCDPISGHTALYWYRQSLGQGLEFLIYFQGNSAPDKSGLPSDRFSAERTGGSVSTLTIQRTQQEDSAVYLCASSKRQGNTEAFFGQGTRLTVV.

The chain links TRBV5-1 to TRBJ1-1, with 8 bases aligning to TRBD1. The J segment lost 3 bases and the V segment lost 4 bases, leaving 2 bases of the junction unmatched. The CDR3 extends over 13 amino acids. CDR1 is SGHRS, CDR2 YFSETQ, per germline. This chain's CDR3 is CASSLTGDTEAFF. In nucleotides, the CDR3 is TGCGCCAGCAGCCTGACAGGGGACACTGAAGCTTTCTTT.

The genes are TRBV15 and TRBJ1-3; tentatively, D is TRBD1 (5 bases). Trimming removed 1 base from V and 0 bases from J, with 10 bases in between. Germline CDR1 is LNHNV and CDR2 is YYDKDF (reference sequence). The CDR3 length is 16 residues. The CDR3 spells CATSRGLGRSGNTIYF. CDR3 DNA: TGTGCCACCAGCAGAGGCTTGGGGCGCTCTGGAAACACCATATATTTT. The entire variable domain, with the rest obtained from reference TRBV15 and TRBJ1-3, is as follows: DAMVIQNPRYQVTQFGKPVTLSCSQTLNHNVMYWYQQKSSQAPKLLFHYYDKDFNNEADTPDNFQSRRPNTSFCFLDIRSPGLGDTAMYLCATSRGLGRSGNTIYFGEGSWLTVV.

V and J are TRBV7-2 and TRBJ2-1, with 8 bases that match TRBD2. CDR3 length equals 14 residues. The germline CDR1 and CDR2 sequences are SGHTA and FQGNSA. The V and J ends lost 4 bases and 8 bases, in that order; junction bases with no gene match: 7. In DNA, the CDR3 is TGTGCCAGCAGCTCAGGCGGGGGGAGGGATGAGCAGTTCTTC. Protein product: CASSSGGGRDEQFF.

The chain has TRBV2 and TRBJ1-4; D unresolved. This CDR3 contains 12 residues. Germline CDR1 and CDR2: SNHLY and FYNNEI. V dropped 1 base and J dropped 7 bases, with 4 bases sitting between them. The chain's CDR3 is CASSEGGEKLFF. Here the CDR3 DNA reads TGTGCCAGCAGTGAAGGCGGTGAAAAACTGTTTTTT.

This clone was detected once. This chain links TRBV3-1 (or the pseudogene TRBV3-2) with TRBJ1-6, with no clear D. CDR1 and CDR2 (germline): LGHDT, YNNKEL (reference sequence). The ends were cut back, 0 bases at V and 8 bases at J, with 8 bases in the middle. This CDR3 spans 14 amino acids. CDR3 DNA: TGTGCCAGCAGCCAAGATAATCTCTATTCACCCCTCCACTTT. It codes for CASSQDNLYSPLHF.

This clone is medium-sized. The CDR3: CASSFLNEQFF. In DNA, the CDR3 is TGTGCCAGCAGCTTTTTGAATGAGCAGTTCTTC. The chain links TRBV7-2 to TRBJ2-1; D remains ambiguous. V shed 3 bases and J shed 7 bases, with 4 bases lying between them. CDR3 size: 11 residues. Germline lookup yields CDR1 SGHTA and CDR2 FQGNSA.

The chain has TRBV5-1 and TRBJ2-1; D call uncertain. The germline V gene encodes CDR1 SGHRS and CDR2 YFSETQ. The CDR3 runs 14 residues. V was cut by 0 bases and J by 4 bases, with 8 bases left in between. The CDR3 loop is CASSLVQQYNEQFF. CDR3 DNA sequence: TGCGCCAGCAGCTTGGTCCAACAATACAATGAGCAGTTCTTC.

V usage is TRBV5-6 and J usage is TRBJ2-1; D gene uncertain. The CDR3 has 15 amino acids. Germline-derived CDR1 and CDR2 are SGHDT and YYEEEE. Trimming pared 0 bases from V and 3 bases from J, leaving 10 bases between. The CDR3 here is CASSLVSLLYNEQFF. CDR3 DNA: TGTGCCAGCAGCTTGGTGTCACTACTCTACAATGAGCAGTTCTTC.

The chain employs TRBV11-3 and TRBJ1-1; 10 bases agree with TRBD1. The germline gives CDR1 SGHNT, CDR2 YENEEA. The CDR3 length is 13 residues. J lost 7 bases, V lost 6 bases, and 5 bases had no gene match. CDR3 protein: CASSRDRGGEAFF. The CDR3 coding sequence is TGTGCCAGCAGTCGGGACAGGGGCGGTGAAGCTTTCTTT.

This chain's CDR3 is CASSLSSNQPQHF. CDR3 bases: TGTGCCAGCAGTTTGAGTAGCAATCAGCCCCAGCATTTT. The V and J genes are TRBV27 and TRBJ1-5; D unresolved. From germline, CDR1 is MNHEY and CDR2 SMNVEV (reference sequence). The CDR3 loop spans 13 amino acids. Trimming took off 3 bases at V and 0 bases at J, with 3 bases between the two ends.

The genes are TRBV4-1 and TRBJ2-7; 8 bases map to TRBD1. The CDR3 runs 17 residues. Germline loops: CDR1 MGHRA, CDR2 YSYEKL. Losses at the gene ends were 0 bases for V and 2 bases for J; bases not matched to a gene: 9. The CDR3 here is CASSQDWLQGVPYEQYV. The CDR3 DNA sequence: TGCGCCAGCAGCCAAGATTGGTTACAGGGGGTCCCCTACGAGCAGTACGTC.

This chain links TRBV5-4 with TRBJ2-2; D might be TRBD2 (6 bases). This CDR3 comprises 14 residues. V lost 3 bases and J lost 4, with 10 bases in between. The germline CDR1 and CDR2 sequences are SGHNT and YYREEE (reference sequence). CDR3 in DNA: TGTGCCAGCAGCTCTCAGGGAGGCACCGGGGAGCTGTTTTTT. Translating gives CASSSQGGTGELFF. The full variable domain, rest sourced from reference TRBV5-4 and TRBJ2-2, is ETGVTQSPTHLIKTRGQQVTLRCSSQSGHNTVSWYQQALGQGPQFIFQYYREEENGRGNFPPRFSGLQFPNYSSELNVNALELDDSALYLCASSSQGGTGELFFGEGSRLTVL.

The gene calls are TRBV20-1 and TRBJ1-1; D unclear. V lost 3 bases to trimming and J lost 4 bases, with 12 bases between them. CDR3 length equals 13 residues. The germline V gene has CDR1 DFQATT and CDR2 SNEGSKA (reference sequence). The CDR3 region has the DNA TGCAGTGCTAGTTGGGGTTCAGGCACTGAAGCTTTCTTT. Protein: CSASWGSGTEAFF.

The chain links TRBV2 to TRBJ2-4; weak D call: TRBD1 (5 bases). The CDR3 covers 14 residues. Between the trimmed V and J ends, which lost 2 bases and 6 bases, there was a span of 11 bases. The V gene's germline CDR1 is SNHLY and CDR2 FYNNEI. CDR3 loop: CASSETGSINIQYF. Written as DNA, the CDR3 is TGTGCCAGCAGTGAAACAGGCTCCATAAACATTCAGTACTTC.

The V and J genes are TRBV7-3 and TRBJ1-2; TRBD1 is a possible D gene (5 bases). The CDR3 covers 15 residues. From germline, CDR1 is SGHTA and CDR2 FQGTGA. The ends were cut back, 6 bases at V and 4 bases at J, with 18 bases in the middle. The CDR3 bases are TGTGCCAGCAGGCAATCCGTCTCGGGGGGCTATGGCTACACCTTC. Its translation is CASRQSVSGGYGYTF.

The CDR3 nucleotides read TGTGCCAGCAGCCTTCGAGGGGAGCGGGGGGGCCGCGGCGAGCAGTACGTC. Protein: CASSLRGERGGRGEQYV. The V and J genes are TRBV7-9 and TRBJ2-7; 10 positions agree with TRBD2. Per germline, CDR1 SEHNR and CDR2 FQNEAQ (reference sequence). This CDR3 comprises 17 residues. Losses at the gene ends were 5 bases for V and 6 bases for J; bases not matched to a gene: 16.

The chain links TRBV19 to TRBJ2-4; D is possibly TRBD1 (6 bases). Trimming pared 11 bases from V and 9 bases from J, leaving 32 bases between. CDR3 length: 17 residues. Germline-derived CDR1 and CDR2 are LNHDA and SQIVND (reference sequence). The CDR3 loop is CAPPYPDRTHEGSIQYF. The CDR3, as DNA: TGTGCCCCCCCATATCCGGACAGAACACATGAGGGCTCCATTCAGTACTTC. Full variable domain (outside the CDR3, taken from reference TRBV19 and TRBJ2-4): DGGITQSPKYLFRKEGQNVTLSCEQNLNHDAMYWYRQDPGQGLRLIYYSQIVNDFQKGDIAEGYSVSREKKESFPLTVTSAQKNPTAFYLCAPPYPDRTHEGSIQYFGAGTRLSVL.

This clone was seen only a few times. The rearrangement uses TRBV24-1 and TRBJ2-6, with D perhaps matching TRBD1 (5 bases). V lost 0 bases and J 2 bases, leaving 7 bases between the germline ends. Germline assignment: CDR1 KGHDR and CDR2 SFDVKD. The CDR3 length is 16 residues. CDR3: CATSDLDSTGANVLTF. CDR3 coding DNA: TGTGCCACCAGTGATTTGGACAGTACTGGGGCCAACGTCCTGACTTTC.

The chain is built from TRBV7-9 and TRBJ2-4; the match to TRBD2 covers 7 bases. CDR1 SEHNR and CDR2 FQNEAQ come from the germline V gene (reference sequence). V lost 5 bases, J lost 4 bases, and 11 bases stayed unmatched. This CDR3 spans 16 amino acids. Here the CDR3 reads CASSPARSSGKNIQYF. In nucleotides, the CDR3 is TGTGCCAGCAGCCCGGCCCGGAGTAGCGGGAAAAACATTCAGTACTTC.

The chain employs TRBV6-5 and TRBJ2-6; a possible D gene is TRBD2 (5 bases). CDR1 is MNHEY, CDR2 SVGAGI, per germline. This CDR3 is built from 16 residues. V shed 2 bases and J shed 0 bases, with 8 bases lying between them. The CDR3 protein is CASSYEGSSGANVLTF. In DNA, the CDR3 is TGTGCCAGCAGTTACGAGGGAAGCTCTGGGGCCAACGTCCTGACTTTC.

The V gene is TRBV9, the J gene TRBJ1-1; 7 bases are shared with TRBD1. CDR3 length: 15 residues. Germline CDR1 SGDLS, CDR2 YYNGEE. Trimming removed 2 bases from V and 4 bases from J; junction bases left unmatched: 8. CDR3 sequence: CASSVRAGGVTEAFF. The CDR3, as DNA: TGTGCCAGCAGCGTTAGGGCAGGGGGAGTCACTGAAGCTTTCTTT.

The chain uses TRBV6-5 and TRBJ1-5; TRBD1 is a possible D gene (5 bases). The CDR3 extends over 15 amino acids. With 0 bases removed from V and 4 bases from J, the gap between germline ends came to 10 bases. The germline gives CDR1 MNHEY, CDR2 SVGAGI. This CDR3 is CASSYSIGGNQPQHF. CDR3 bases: TGTGCCAGCAGTTACTCGATCGGGGGGAATCAGCCCCAGCATTTT.

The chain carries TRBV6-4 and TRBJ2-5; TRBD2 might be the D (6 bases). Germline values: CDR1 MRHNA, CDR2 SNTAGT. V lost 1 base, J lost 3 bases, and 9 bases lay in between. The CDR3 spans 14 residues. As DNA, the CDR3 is TGTGCCAGCAGTGACTGGAGGGGAGAAGAGACCCAGTACTTC. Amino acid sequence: CASSDWRGEETQYF.